The 21 T cell receptor beta chains below come from one sample, sequenced in a study of blood T cell repertoires in COVID-19. TCRdb's copy holds only in-frame clones and misses some; the assay was immunoSEQ multiplex PCR. The sample has fewer than 400,000 clones; roughly nine tenths are singletons. The sequenced material came from PBMCs or T cells enriched from blood (not recorded which). These receptors were taken from a woman aged 25 to 39 who had been exposed to COVID-19.

This chain links TRBV5-1 with TRBJ2-7; no firm D call. V lost 0 bases and J 3 bases, leaving 10 bases between the germline ends. The germline CDR1 and CDR2 sequences are SGHRS and YFSETQ. The CDR3 runs 14 residues. This chain's CDR3 is CASSLGGAYYEQYF. The CDR3 nucleotides read TGCGCCAGCAGCTTGGGTGGTGCCTACTACGAGCAGTACTTC.

This chain connects TRBV19 to TRBJ1-1, with 10 bases aligning to TRBD1. The V segment lost 6 bases and the J segment 3 bases; nucleotides outside the gene matches: 10. Per germline, CDR1 LNHDA and CDR2 SQIVND (reference sequence). The CDR3 sequence is 16 residues long. In DNA form, the CDR3 reads TGTGCCAGTAGGACAGGGGGCGGTCGGGCGCACACTGAAGCTTTCTTT. It is translated as CASRTGGGRAHTEAFF.

This clone has more than one count but fewer than ten. This chain links TRBV18 with TRBJ2-3; weak D call: TRBD2 (6 bases). The germline CDR1 and CDR2 sequences are KGHSH and LQKENI. V was pared by 7 bases and J by 4 bases, with 21 bases between. The CDR3 is made up of 16 amino acids. CDR3 sequence: CASFLRGSPAADTQYF. The DNA of the CDR3 is TGTGCCAGCTTTCTTCGGGGGAGCCCCGCCGCAGATACGCAGTATTTT.

CDR3 in amino acids: CASSLDLGRAGETQYF. Written as DNA, the CDR3 is TGTGCCAGCAGCTTGGATCTGGGCAGGGCAGGGGAGACCCAGTACTTC. V gene TRBV5-6 combines with J gene TRBJ2-5, with a tentative D call TRBD1 (5 bases). Trimming pared 0 bases from V and 5 bases from J, leaving 17 bases between. This CDR3 is 16 amino acids long. Germline-derived CDR1 and CDR2 are SGHDT and YYEEEE.

This sequence joins TRBV12-5 and TRBJ1-1; no clear D gene. Germline assignment: CDR1 LGHNT and CDR2 FRNRAP. This CDR3 has 14 residues. V gave up 9 bases and J gave up 0 bases, with 14 bases separating them. The CDR3: CASTHGQVNTEAFF. In nucleotides, the CDR3 is TGTGCTAGCACCCATGGGCAGGTGAACACTGAAGCTTTCTTT.

This chain links TRBV5-1 with TRBJ1-2, with D tentatively TRBD1 (6 bases). Germline V gives CDR1 SGHRS, CDR2 YFSETQ. The CDR3 runs to 15 residues. The V end was cut by 0 bases, the J end by 4 bases, with 13 bases between. CDR3 protein: CASSLDRVGGYGYTF. The CDR3 DNA is TGCGCCAGCAGCTTGGACAGGGTGGGCGGCTATGGCTACACCTTC.

The gene calls are TRBV7-9 and TRBJ1-1, with 7 bases matching TRBD1. Germline CDR1 reads SEHNR; CDR2 reads FQNEAQ (reference sequence). Unmatched junction bases numbered 4, after V lost 6 bases and J lost 6 bases. The CDR3 has 12 residues. The CDR3 DNA sequence: TGTGCCAGCAGACGACAGGGTCCTGAAGCTTTCTTT. As protein: CASRRQGPEAFF.

The chain employs TRBV4-3 and TRBJ1-4; no clear D. CDR1 and CDR2 (germline): LGHNA, YSLEER. The CDR3 extends over 15 amino acids. The V and J ends lost 0 bases and 8 bases respectively, with 13 bases between them. The CDR3 DNA reads as TGCGCCAGCAGCCAAGAGAAAATGACTAGAGAAAAACTGTTTTTT. Protein sequence: CASSQEKMTREKLFF.

The chain joins TRBV18 to TRBJ2-3; TRBD2 might be the D (6 bases). V shed 1 base and J shed 2 bases, with 10 bases lying between them. The germline gives CDR1 KGHSH, CDR2 LQKENI. The CDR3 spans 15 residues. DNA of the CDR3: TGTGCCAGCTCACCACGTAGCGGACCCACAGATACGCAGTATTTT. Amino acids: CASSPRSGPTDTQYF.

This clone was found a few times. The chain is built from TRBV30 and TRBJ1-6; the D is unclear. This CDR3 region has 13 residues. Trimming shortened V by 2 bases and J by 7 bases, and 9 bases separated the two germline ends. Germline CDR1 and CDR2: GTSNPN and SVGIG (reference sequence). The CDR3 region has the DNA TGTGCCTGGAGTAACGTAGCAAATTCACCCCTCCACTTT. Translating it yields CAWSNVANSPLHF.

DNA of the CDR3: TGTGCCAGCACTATCCCGCGGCAGGGAGGGCAAGAGACCCAGTACTTC. This sequence encodes CASTIPRQGGQETQYF. The chain links TRBV2 to TRBJ2-5; 7 nucleotides match TRBD2. The length of the CDR3 is 16 residues. V dropped 7 bases and J dropped 2; count of bases not matched to a gene: 13. Germline CDR1 is SNHLY and CDR2 is FYNNEI.

A single count supports this clone. The chain joins TRBV6-5 to TRBJ1-4; 9 nucleotides agree with TRBD1. This CDR3 spans 14 amino acids. V lost 8 bases and J lost 8; bases outside the gene matches: 9. Germline lookup yields CDR1 MNHEY and CDR2 SVGAGI. Here the CDR3 reads CASALGTGREKLFF. CDR3 in DNA: TGTGCCAGCGCCCTCGGGACAGGGAGGGAAAAACTGTTTTTT.

The J gene is TRBJ2-3, the V gene TRBV5-1; 9 nucleotides agree with TRBD2. Per the germline V gene, CDR1 is SGHRS and CDR2 is YFSETQ. CDR3 length equals 15 residues. Germline trimming cut 7 bases from V and 1 base from J; bases unmatched to any gene: 7. The CDR3 DNA reads TGCGCCAGCTCCTTTTCTAGCGGGGGCACAGATACGCAGTATTTT. Protein product: CASSFSSGGTDTQYF.

This chain uses TRBV27 with TRBJ1-2; weak D call: TRBD1 (6 bases). Germline V gene lookup returns CDR1 MNHEY and CDR2 SMNVEV (reference sequence). The V and J ends lost 3 bases and 8 bases respectively, with 10 bases between them. The CDR3 runs 12 residues. The CDR3 spells CASSFRGSGYTF. For the CDR3, the DNA is TGTGCCAGCAGTTTCAGGGGATCGGGCTACACCTTC.

This clone came up once. The chain carries TRBV11-2 and TRBJ1-3; possibly TRBD1 for D (6 bases). CDR3 size: 16 residues. V dropped 2 bases and J dropped 4 bases, with 15 bases sitting between them. Germline V gene sequence: CDR1 SGHAT, CDR2 FQNNGV. The CDR3 bases are TGTGCCAGCAGCTTATCCCCGAGGGGGGGAGGAAACACCATATATTTT. Protein: CASSLSPRGGGNTIYF.

V gene TRBV10-3 combines with J gene TRBJ2-2; the D gene is possibly TRBD2 (7 bases). Looked up from germline, CDR1 is ENHRY and CDR2 is SYGVKD. The length of the CDR3 is 16 residues. Trimming removed 2 bases at V and 1 base at J, with 11 bases between. The CDR3 sequence: CAISERGGKNTGELFF. Here the CDR3 DNA reads TGTGCCATCAGTGAGAGGGGGGGAAAGAACACCGGGGAGCTGTTTTTT.

The chain joins TRBV19 to TRBJ1-4; tentatively, D is TRBD1 (6 bases). Germline V gene data show CDR1 as LNHDA and CDR2 as SQIVND (reference sequence). V shed 9 bases and J shed 0 bases, with 20 bases lying between them. The CDR3 covers 17 residues. The CDR3 loop is CASNDRPGSATNEKLFF. The CDR3 DNA follows: TGTGCCAGCAATGACAGGCCGGGTTCTGCAACTAATGAAAAACTGTTTTTT.

The gene calls are TRBV7-9 and TRBJ2-2, with D perhaps TRBD2 (7 bases). This CDR3 region has 17 residues. V lost 5 bases to trimming and J lost 5 bases, with 21 bases between them. CDR1 and CDR2 (germline): SEHNR, FQNEAQ (reference sequence). CDR3 sequence: CASSASLGGLRTGELFF. The CDR3 nucleotides read TGTGCCAGCAGCGCCTCCCTGGGGGGGCTGAGGACCGGGGAGCTGTTTTTT.

The rearrangement joins TRBV9 to TRBJ2-6; no definite D call. V was shortened by 5 bases and J by 6 bases, with 6 bases between the two germline ends. The CDR3 length is 12 residues. Germline V lookup: CDR1 SGDLS, CDR2 YYNGEE. The CDR3 is CASSQSANVLTF. The CDR3 coding sequence is TGTGCCAGCAGTCAGTCGGCCAACGTCCTGACTTTC.

The gene calls are TRBV7-9 and TRBJ1-6; possible D gene TRBD1, 6 bases. Germline V gene data show CDR1 as SEHNR and CDR2 as FQNEAQ (reference sequence). Trimming pared 1 base from V and 9 bases from J, leaving 13 bases between. The CDR3 length is 15 residues. The CDR3 sequence: CASSLDGGLGSPLHF. The CDR3 DNA is TGTGCCAGCAGCTTAGATGGGGGCCTTGGTTCACCCCTCCACTTT.

The genes are TRBV7-2 and TRBJ2-3; possibly TRBD2 for D (7 bases). CDR1 is SGHTA, CDR2 FQGNSA, per germline. The CDR3 contains 13 residues. The germline V and J ends were trimmed by 6 bases and 4 bases, with 11 bases remaining between them. CDR3 region: CASRGGASDTQYF. As DNA, the CDR3 is TGTGCCAGCAGAGGGGGGGCGTCAGATACGCAGTATTTT.